Shown below are 27 T cell receptor beta chains from a single sample sequenced in a study of T-cell reconstitution after alpha-beta-depleted transplantation in children. Unique molecular identifiers featured in how the TCRbeta library was prepared. TCRdb re-called the PCR reads with MiXCR, one entry per CDR3 protein. The sample lists approximately 210,000 distinct CDR3 sequences, approximately 15% occurring once. Specimen: PBMCs from the stem cell graft donor, collected from the stem cell graft. These receptors originate from a human donor who donated a stem cell graft to a child with acute lymphoblastic leukemia.

This clonotype was seen ten or more times. The chain has TRBV27 and TRBJ2-3; no reliable D call. The CDR3 loop spans 13 amino acids. Germline CDR1 MNHEY, CDR2 SMNVEV (reference sequence). The V end was cut by 6 bases, the J end by 4 bases, with 11 bases between. Written as DNA, the CDR3 is TGTGCCAGCAGCTGGAACGGCGCAGATACGCAGTATTTT. Its protein product is CASSWNGADTQYF.

This clonotype was detected many times. The genes are TRBV5-1 and TRBJ2-7, with D hard to call. Germline CDR1 SGHRS, CDR2 YFSETQ. This CDR3 region has 14 residues. Trimming shortened V by 2 bases and J by 0 bases, and 9 bases separated the two germline ends. The CDR3 loop reads CASSFARTSYEQYF. CDR3 DNA: TGCGCCAGCAGCTTTGCGAGGACCTCCTACGAGCAGTACTTC.

The chain employs TRBV5-6 and TRBJ2-5; D not resolved. The V and J ends lost 4 bases and 2 bases respectively, with 18 bases between them. Germline V gives CDR1 SGHDT, CDR2 YYEEEE. This CDR3 region has 16 residues. CDR3 DNA sequence: TGTGCCAGCAGCGCAGGTCTTACCGTGTGGCAAGAGACCCAGTACTTC. This sequence encodes CASSAGLTVWQETQYF.

At least ten counts were recorded for this clonotype. This sequence joins TRBV20-1 and TRBJ2-7, with TRBD2 as a possible D gene (5 bases). There are 14 residues in the CDR3. Trimming took off 6 bases at V and 3 bases at J, with 18 bases between the two ends. The germline V gene encodes CDR1 DFQATT and CDR2 SNEGSKA (reference sequence). The CDR3 region has the DNA TGCAGTGCCCCTAGCCCCCGGTTAAGCTACGAGCAGTACTTC. This codes for CSAPSPRLSYEQYF.

The table lists this clonotype with many counts. The genes are TRBV18 and TRBJ1-1, with D perhaps TRBD1 (5 bases). Germline CDR1 is KGHSH and CDR2 is LQKENI. CDR3 length: 18 residues. Trimming removed 1 base at V and 2 bases at J, with 20 bases between. The DNA of the CDR3 is TGTGCCAGCTCACCACTTTTAAACGTAGCAGGGCCCAACACTGAAGCTTTCTTT. It encodes CASSPLLNVAGPNTEAFF.

This clonotype was observed at least ten times. The chain is built from TRBV20-1 and TRBJ2-7, with 9 bases identical to TRBD1. The junction had 9 bases not matched to a gene; V was cut back by 0 bases and J by 6 bases. The length of the CDR3 is 15 residues. Germline V CDR1 and CDR2: DFQATT, SNEGSKA (reference sequence). The CDR3 region has the DNA TGCAGTGCTAGAGACCCAACAACAGGGGGCGTCGAGCAGTACTTC. Amino acid sequence: CSARDPTTGGVEQYF.

Details on this clonotype: One base away lies a much larger clone, so this may be a sequencing read error. This chain connects TRBV10-3 to TRBJ2-7, with TRBD2 identical over 11 bases. Germline assignment: CDR1 ENHRY and CDR2 SYGVKD. The CDR3 covers 16 residues. CDR3 DNA sequence: TGTGCCATCAGTGGACCCGGACTAGCGGGTACCTACGAGGAGTACTTC. Protein: CAISGPGLAGTYEEYF.

J is TRBJ2-7 and V is TRBV11-3; 7 bases agree with TRBD1. V trimming: 4 bases; J trimming: 2 bases; junction bases outside the gene matches: 5. Germline V lookup: CDR1 SGHNT, CDR2 YENEEA. CDR3 length: 14 amino acids. The CDR3 nucleotides read TGTGCCAGCAGCTCCCGGGACAGCACCTACGAGCAGTACTTC. Its protein is CASSSRDSTYEQYF.

This clonotype was seen many times. The gene calls are TRBV5-1 and TRBJ1-3; unclear D gene. Germline V lookup: CDR1 SGHRS, CDR2 YFSETQ. The CDR3 sequence is 14 residues long. V was pared by 0 bases and J by 0 bases, with 4 bases between. CDR3 protein: CASSLDNSGNTIYF. In DNA, the CDR3 is TGCGCCAGCAGCTTGGACAACTCTGGAAACACCATATATTTT.

The rearrangement links TRBV12-3 or TRBV12-4 to TRBJ1-1, with 7 nucleotides matching TRBD1. With V trimmed by 3 bases and J by 3 bases, 7 bases remained unmatched. The CDR3 is 15 residues long. Here the CDR3 DNA reads TGTGCCAGCAGTTTTCACACAGGGGCGGACACTGAAGCTTTCTTT. Translating it yields CASSFHTGADTEAFF.

At least ten counts were recorded for this clonotype. The chain carries TRBV27 and TRBJ2-7; TRBD1 matches at 7 bases. There are 14 residues in the CDR3. Looked up from germline, CDR1 is MNHEY and CDR2 is SMNVEV (reference sequence). Trimming cost V 4 bases and J 3 bases; bases outside gene matches: 6. CDR3 sequence (DNA): TGTGCCAGCAGTTCCAGACAGGGCATCTACGAGCAGTACTTC. Amino acids: CASSSRQGIYEQYF.

At least ten counts were recorded for this clonotype. The gene calls are TRBV10-3 and TRBJ1-2; TRBD1 aligns across 9 bases. Trimming cost V 7 bases and J 1 base; bases outside gene matches: 7. The CDR3 is made up of 15 amino acids. Germline assignment: CDR1 ENHRY and CDR2 SYGVKD. The CDR3 bases are TGTGCCATCATAGCCGGGACAGGGAATAACTATGGCTACACCTTC. Translated: CAIIAGTGNNYGYTF.

This clonotype was recorded at least ten times. The V call is TRBV3-1, the J call TRBJ1-1; D is unresolved. The CDR3 sequence is 11 residues long. Germline V gene data show CDR1 as LGHDT and CDR2 as YNNKEL (reference sequence). V was trimmed by 6 bases and J by 8 bases, leaving 10 bases between them. This chain's CDR3 is CASRTGREAFF. In DNA, the CDR3 is TGTGCCAGCAGGACGGGTCGAGAAGCTTTCTTT.

Only a few counts were recorded for this clonotype. CDR3 DNA sequence: TGCGCCAGCAGCCAAGGAGAGCACCGCGAGCAGTACTTC. Residues: CASSQGEHREQYF. This chain uses TRBV4-1 with TRBJ2-7; D not certain. The CDR3 runs to 13 residues. CDR1 and CDR2 (germline): MGHRA, YSYEKL. The V gene lost 1 base and the J gene lost 6 bases, with 10 bases spanning the gap.

This clonotype has at least ten counts. The V gene is TRBV29-1, the J gene TRBJ1-4, with D unclear. V was shortened by 4 bases and J by 0 bases, with 6 bases between the two germline ends. Looked up from germline, CDR1 is SQVTM and CDR2 is ANQGSEA. This CDR3 region has 13 residues. Here the CDR3 reads CSVGRATNEKLFF. CDR3 nucleotide sequence: TGCAGCGTTGGGAGGGCAACTAATGAAAAACTGTTTTTT.

This chain joins TRBV2 and TRBJ1-1; D perhaps matches TRBD1 (6 bases). V was clipped by 3 bases and J by 2 bases, with 13 bases between them. Germline CDR1 SNHLY, CDR2 FYNNEI. CDR3 length equals 15 residues. In DNA, the CDR3 is TGTGCCAGCAGTGAGTACGGGGGCGTAAACACTGAAGCTTTCTTT. Translation: CASSEYGGVNTEAFF.

This clonotype was counted ten times or more. The CDR3 DNA is TGTGCCAGCAGTTCCCGGGACAGGGGCCTTCCCCAGCATTTT. Translating it yields CASSSRDRGLPQHF. The chain employs TRBV12-3 or TRBV12-4 and TRBJ1-5; 10 nucleotides align to TRBD1. The CDR3 is made up of 14 amino acids. After removal of 4 bases from V and 10 bases from J, the junction contained 7 bases not matched to a gene.

This clonotype occurred many times. This chain joins TRBV27 and TRBJ2-7, with unresolved D. V gave up 5 bases and J gave up 0 bases, with 17 bases separating them. Per germline, CDR1 MNHEY and CDR2 SMNVEV (reference sequence). The CDR3 covers 16 residues. CDR3 sequence reads: CASSRSPTAPSYEQYF. CDR3 DNA sequence: TGTGCCAGCAGTCGCTCCCCGACCGCTCCCTCCTACGAGCAGTACTTC.

This clonotype was seen at least ten times. This CDR3 reads CASSPVAALNTGELFF. The CDR3 region has the DNA TGCGCCAGCAGCCCAGTTGCGGCACTGAACACCGGGGAGCTGTTTTTT. The chain recombines TRBV5-1 with TRBJ2-2; D is unclear. Per germline, CDR1 SGHRS and CDR2 YFSETQ. V lost 4 bases and J 1 base, leaving 14 bases between the germline ends. The CDR3 length is 16 residues. The full variable domain, with the rest looked up from reference TRBV5-1 and TRBJ2-2, is KAGVTQTPRYLIKTRGQQVTLSCSPISGHRSVSWYQQTPGQGLQFLFEYFSETQRNKGNFPGRFSGRQFSNSRSEMNVSTLELGDSALYLCASSPVAALNTGELFFGEGSRLTVL.

This clonotype was detected ten times or more. The chain has TRBV7-9 and TRBJ2-1; D may be TRBD2 (7 bases). Trimming left V 8 bases short and J 4 bases short, with 18 bases between. The CDR3 is 15 amino acids. Germline V gene lookup returns CDR1 SEHNR and CDR2 FQNEAQ (reference sequence). Here the CDR3 reads CASRGVGGRYNEQFF. CDR3 sequence (DNA): TGTGCCAGCCGGGGGGTGGGGGGCCGTTACAATGAGCAGTTCTTC.

This clonotype appeared a few times. The chain recombines TRBV20-1 with TRBJ1-1; TRBD1 matches 8 bases. This CDR3 contains 15 residues. Trimming cost V 2 bases and J 1 base; bases outside gene matches: 6. Germline V gene data show CDR1 as DFQATT and CDR2 as SNEGSKA (reference sequence). The DNA of the CDR3 is TGCAGTGCTAGACCACGGGACAGGTGGAACACTGAAGCTTTCTTT. This encodes CSARPRDRWNTEAFF.

Many counts were recorded for this clonotype. The J gene is TRBJ2-7, the V gene TRBV11-2; possibly TRBD2 for D (5 bases). V lost 3 bases and J lost 9, with 15 bases in between. Germline lookup yields CDR1 SGHAT and CDR2 FQNNGV. CDR3 size: 13 residues. The CDR3 loop is CASSLTSPGVQYF. The CDR3 DNA reads as TGTGCCAGCAGCTTGACAAGCCCCGGGGTGCAGTACTTC.

This clonotype was detected ten times or more. The chain links TRBV5-1 to TRBJ2-5; D gene ambiguous. The germline CDR1 and CDR2 sequences are SGHRS and YFSETQ. V shed 0 bases and J shed 2 bases, with 8 bases lying between them. The CDR3 contains 14 residues. DNA of the CDR3: TGCGCCAGCAGCTTGGAGACCCCACAAGAGACCCAGTACTTC. This translates into CASSLETPQETQYF.

The chain is built from TRBV9 and TRBJ2-1, with D tentatively TRBD2 (6 bases). The CDR3 has 17 amino acids. Germline CDR1 SGDLS, CDR2 YYNGEE. V shed 4 bases and J shed 0 bases, with 17 bases lying between them. The CDR3 coding sequence is TGTGCCAGCAGCTCCCCGACCCTTAGCGGCTCCTACAATGAGCAGTTCTTC. Translated, it gives CASSSPTLSGSYNEQFF.

The chain combines TRBV3-1 with TRBJ2-1; perhaps D is TRBD1 or TRBD2 (5 bases each). Germline CDR1 and CDR2: LGHDT and YNNKEL (reference sequence). The CDR3 runs 15 residues. Trimming cost V 10 bases and J 4 bases, with 20 bases left between them. This chain's CDR3 is CATSPGGSGYNEQFF. DNA of the CDR3: TGTGCCACCTCCCCGGGCGGGTCAGGGTACAATGAGCAGTTCTTC.

V is TRBV5-1 and J is TRBJ1-1; weak D call: TRBD1 (5 bases). V shed 5 bases and J shed 0 bases, with 14 bases lying between them. This CDR3 is built from 15 residues. In germline, CDR1 is SGHRS, CDR2 YFSETQ. CDR3 nucleotides: TGCGCCAGCAGGACCCAGGGTGTGTTGAACACTGAAGCTTTCTTT. Its translation: CASRTQGVLNTEAFF.

In DNA, the CDR3 is TGCGCCAGCAGGAGGGACAGGGGGCGTTCACCCCTCCACTTT. This encodes CASRRDRGRSPLHF. The gene calls are TRBV10-2 and TRBJ1-6; TRBD1 matches at 12 bases. This CDR3 region has 14 residues. Germline CDR1 and CDR2: WSHSY and SAAADI. With V trimmed by 6 bases and J by 9 bases, 3 bases remained unmatched.